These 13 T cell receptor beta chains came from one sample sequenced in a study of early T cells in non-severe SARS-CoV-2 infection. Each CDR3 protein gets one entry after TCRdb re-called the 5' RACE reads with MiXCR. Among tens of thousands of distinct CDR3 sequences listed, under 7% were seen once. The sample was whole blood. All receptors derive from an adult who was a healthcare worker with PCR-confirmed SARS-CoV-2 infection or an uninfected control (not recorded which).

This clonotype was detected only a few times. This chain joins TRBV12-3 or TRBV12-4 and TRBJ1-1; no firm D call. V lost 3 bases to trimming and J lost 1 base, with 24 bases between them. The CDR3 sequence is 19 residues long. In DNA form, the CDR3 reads TGTGCCAGCAGTTTCTCTGGCGGCTTCGGGGTCCCAGAGAACACTGAAGCTTTCTTT. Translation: CASSFSGGFGVPENTEAFF.

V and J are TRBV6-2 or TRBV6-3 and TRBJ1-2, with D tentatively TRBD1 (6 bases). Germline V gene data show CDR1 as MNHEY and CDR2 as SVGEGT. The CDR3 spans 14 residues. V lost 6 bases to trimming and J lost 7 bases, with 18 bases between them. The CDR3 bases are TGTGCCAGCAGCGAAGAGGGGGGCCCTATTGGCTACACCTTC. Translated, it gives CASSEEGGPIGYTF.

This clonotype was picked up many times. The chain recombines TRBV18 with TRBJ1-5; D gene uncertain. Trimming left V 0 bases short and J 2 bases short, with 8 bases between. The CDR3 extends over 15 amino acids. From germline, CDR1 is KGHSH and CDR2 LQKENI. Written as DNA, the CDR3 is TGTGCCAGCTCACCACCGTGGGCAGGCAATCAGCCCCAGCATTTT. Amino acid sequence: CASSPPWAGNQPQHF.

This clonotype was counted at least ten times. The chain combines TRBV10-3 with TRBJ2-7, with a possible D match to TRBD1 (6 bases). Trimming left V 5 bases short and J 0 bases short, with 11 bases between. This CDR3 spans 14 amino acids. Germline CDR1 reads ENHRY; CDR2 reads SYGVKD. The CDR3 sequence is CAISQGSLSYEQYF. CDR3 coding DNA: TGTGCCATCAGTCAGGGGTCCCTCTCCTACGAGCAGTACTTC.

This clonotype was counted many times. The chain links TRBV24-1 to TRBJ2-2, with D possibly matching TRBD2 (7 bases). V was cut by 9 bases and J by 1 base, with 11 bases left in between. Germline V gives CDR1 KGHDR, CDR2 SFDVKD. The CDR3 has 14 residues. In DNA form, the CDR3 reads TGTGCCACCGCGCGGGGGCAGAACACCGGGGAGCTGTTTTTT. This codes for CATARGQNTGELFF.

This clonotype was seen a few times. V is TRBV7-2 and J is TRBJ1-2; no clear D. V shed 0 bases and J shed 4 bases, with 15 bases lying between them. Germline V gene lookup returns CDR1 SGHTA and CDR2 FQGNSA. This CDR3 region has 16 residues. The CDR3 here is CASSLANQREVYGYTF. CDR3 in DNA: TGTGCCAGCAGCTTAGCGAACCAAAGAGAGGTCTATGGCTACACCTTC.

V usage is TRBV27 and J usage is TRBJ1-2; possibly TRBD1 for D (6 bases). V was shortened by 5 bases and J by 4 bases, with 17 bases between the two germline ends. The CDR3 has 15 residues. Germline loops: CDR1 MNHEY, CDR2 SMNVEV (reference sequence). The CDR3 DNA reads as TGTGCCAGCAGTCACCAGGACAGCGTGGGCTATGGCTACACCTTC. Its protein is CASSHQDSVGYGYTF.

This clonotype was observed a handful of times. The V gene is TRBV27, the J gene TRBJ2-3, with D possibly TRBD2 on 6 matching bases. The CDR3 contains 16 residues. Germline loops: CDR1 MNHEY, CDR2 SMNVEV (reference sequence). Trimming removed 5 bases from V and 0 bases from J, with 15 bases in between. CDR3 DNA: TGTGCCAGCAGTCCCTTTGCGGGAAGGAGCACAGATACGCAGTATTTT. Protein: CASSPFAGRSTDTQYF.

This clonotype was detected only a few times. The CDR3 sequence: CASSQVRGPGTDTQYF. Written as DNA, the CDR3 is TGCGCCAGCAGCCAAGTAAGGGGGCCGGGCACAGATACGCAGTATTTT. V usage is TRBV4-3 and J usage is TRBJ2-3; TRBD1 agrees at 7 bases. V was clipped by 1 base and J by 1 base; unmatched bases: 5. The CDR3 loop spans 16 amino acids. CDR1 is LGHNA and CDR2 is YSLEER in the germline V gene.

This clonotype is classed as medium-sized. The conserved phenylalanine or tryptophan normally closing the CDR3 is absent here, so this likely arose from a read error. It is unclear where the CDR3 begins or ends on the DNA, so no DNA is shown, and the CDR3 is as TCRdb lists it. CDR3 sequence: CASSSGEGV. This chain links TRBV28 with TRBJ2-1; TRBD2 is the table's D call, not checked against the DNA. The germline CDR1 and CDR2 sequences are MDHEN and SYDVKM. With termini counted, the CDR3 has 9 amino acids.

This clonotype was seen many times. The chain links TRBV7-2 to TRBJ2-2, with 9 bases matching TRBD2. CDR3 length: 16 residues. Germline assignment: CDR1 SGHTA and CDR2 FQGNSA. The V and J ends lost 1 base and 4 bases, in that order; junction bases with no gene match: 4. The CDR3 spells CASSLVGTSITGELFF. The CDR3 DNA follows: TGTGCCAGCAGCTTAGTGGGGACTAGCATCACCGGGGAGCTGTTTTTT.

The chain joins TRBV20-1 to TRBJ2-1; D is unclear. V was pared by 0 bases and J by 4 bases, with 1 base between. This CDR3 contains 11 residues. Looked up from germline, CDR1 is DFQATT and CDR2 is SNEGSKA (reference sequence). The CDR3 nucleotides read TGCAGTGCTAGAGATTACAATGAGCAGTTCTTC. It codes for CSARDYNEQFF.

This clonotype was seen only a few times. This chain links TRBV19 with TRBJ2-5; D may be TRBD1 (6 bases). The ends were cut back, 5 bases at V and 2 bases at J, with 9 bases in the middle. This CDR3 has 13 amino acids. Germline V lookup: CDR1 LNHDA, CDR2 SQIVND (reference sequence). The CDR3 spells CASSADRQETQYF. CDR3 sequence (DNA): TGTGCCAGTAGTGCGGACAGACAAGAGACCCAGTACTTC.